One and the same sample provided the 27 T cell receptor beta chains below, sequenced in a study of early T cells in non-severe SARS-CoV-2 infection. TCRdb ran MiXCR on the 5' RACE reads and lists one entry per CDR3 protein. The sample lists some 28,000 distinct CDR3 sequences, under 6% occurring once. The sample consisted of whole blood. The receptor set was obtained from an adult who was a healthcare worker with PCR-confirmed SARS-CoV-2 infection or an uninfected control (not recorded which).

The genes are TRBV5-1 and TRBJ2-4, with TRBD1 identical over 9 bases. The CDR3 has 14 amino acids. With 3 bases clipped from V and 5 bases from J, the junction kept 3 bases outside the gene matches. Germline-derived CDR1 and CDR2 are SGHRS and YFSETQ. The CDR3 is CASSSWTGENIQYF. In nucleotides, the CDR3 is TGCGCCAGCAGCTCCTGGACAGGGGAAAACATTCAGTACTTC.

At least ten counts were recorded for this clonotype. The gene calls are TRBV7-2 and TRBJ1-5, with D uncertain. The CDR3 totals 16 residues. The ends were cut back, 1 base at V and 0 bases at J, with 10 bases in the middle. CDR1 is SGHTA and CDR2 is FQGNSA in the germline V gene. CDR3 protein: CASSLVSGNSNQPQHF. As DNA, the CDR3 is TGTGCCAGCAGCTTAGTATCAGGAAATAGCAATCAGCCCCAGCATTTT.

This clonotype showed up many times. Mismatch with germline at one junction end may stem from a read error. This sequence joins TRBV7-9 and TRBJ2-6; 8 bases match TRBD2. This CDR3 has 14 residues. Germline assignment: CDR1 SEHNR and CDR2 FQNEAQ (reference sequence). CDR3 DNA sequence: TGTGCCACCAGCGGGAGCTCTGGGGCCAACGTCCTGACTTTC. Its translation: CATSGSSGANVLTF.

This clonotype was detected ten times or more. The V and J genes are TRBV29-1 and TRBJ2-3; possible D gene TRBD1, 5 bases. CDR1 SQVTM and CDR2 ANQGSEA come from the germline V gene. The CDR3 consists of 13 residues. The V gene lost 7 bases and the J gene lost 5 bases, with 16 bases spanning the gap. The CDR3 coding sequence is TGCAGCGCCCGAAGCAGGGCCGGAGATACGCAGTATTTT. The encoded protein is CSARSRAGDTQYF.

The sample holds many counts of this clonotype. This sequence joins TRBV27 and TRBJ2-3, with a possible D match to TRBD2 (6 bases). The CDR3 covers 14 residues. Trimming left V 6 bases short and J 5 bases short, with 15 bases between. Germline assignment: CDR1 MNHEY and CDR2 SMNVEV (reference sequence). The CDR3 DNA sequence: TGTGCCAGCAGATCCTTAGCCGGGGGAGATACGCAGTATTTT. This encodes CASRSLAGGDTQYF.

There are many counts of this clonotype. J is TRBJ1-1 and V is TRBV12-3 or TRBV12-4; no firm D call. The CDR3 spans 15 residues. Trimming stripped 5 bases from V and 1 base from J, with 14 bases between. Here the CDR3 reads CASSPRRHRNTEAFF. CDR3 nucleotide sequence: TGTGCCAGCAGTCCCCGAAGACACCGGAACACTGAAGCTTTCTTT.

By proportion, this clonotype is medium-sized. V and J are TRBV18 and TRBJ1-6, with unresolved D. V lost 2 bases and J 8 bases, leaving 13 bases between the germline ends. The CDR3 contains 15 residues. Germline V gene sequence: CDR1 KGHSH, CDR2 LQKENI. CDR3 nucleotides: TGTGCCAGCTCACCAAGGGAGGGTTGGGATTCACCCCTCCACTTT. Protein: CASSPREGWDSPLHF.

This clonotype was detected ten times or more. The chain couples TRBV5-4 to TRBJ1-6; TRBD1 aligns across 7 bases. V dropped 4 bases and J dropped 8; count of bases not matched to a gene: 9. Germline-derived CDR1 and CDR2 are SGHNT and YYREEE (reference sequence). This CDR3 is built from 15 residues. CDR3 coding DNA: TGTGCCAGCAGCAAGGGGGACAGATCTGATTCACCCCTCCACTTT. It specifies CASSKGDRSDSPLHF.

This clonotype was counted a few times. This rearrangement joins TRBV28 to TRBJ1-1; no definite D call. V lost 3 bases and J 3 bases, leaving 2 bases between the germline ends. The germline V gene has CDR1 MDHEN and CDR2 SYDVKM. The CDR3 contains 11 residues. In DNA, the CDR3 is TGTGCCAGCAGTTTGTACACTGAAGCTTTCTTT. Its translation is CASSLYTEAFF.

The chain employs TRBV7-9 and TRBJ1-4; 8 bases map to TRBD1. The CDR3 contains 14 residues. V shed 4 bases, J shed 7 bases, and the junction held 5 bases outside the gene matches. Germline CDR1 is SEHNR and CDR2 is FQNEAQ (reference sequence). CDR3 loop: CASSSPGQVEKLFF. The CDR3 nucleotides read TGTGCCAGCAGCTCTCCGGGACAGGTTGAAAAACTGTTTTTT.

This rearrangement joins TRBV10-3 to TRBJ2-3; D might be TRBD2 (6 bases). The CDR3 covers 14 residues. The V end lost 8 bases, the J end lost 1 base, and 13 bases lay between the germline ends. CDR1 ENHRY and CDR2 SYGVKD come from the germline V gene. The CDR3 protein is CAIGSGGGTDTQYF. CDR3 nucleotides: TGTGCCATCGGGTCCGGAGGGGGCACAGATACGCAGTATTTT.

This clonotype was detected ten times or more. The chain employs TRBV24-1 and TRBJ2-7; TRBD1 aligns across 7 bases. The length of the CDR3 is 13 residues. The germline CDR1 and CDR2 sequences are KGHDR and SFDVKD. V dropped 3 bases and J dropped 3; count of bases not matched to a gene: 1. DNA for the CDR3: TGTGCCACCAGTGATAGGGACAGCTACGAGCAGTACTTC. Translation: CATSDRDSYEQYF.

This clonotype was detected ten times or more. V gene TRBV29-1 combines with J gene TRBJ2-1, with D possibly being TRBD2 (8 bases). Germline CDR1 reads SQVTM; CDR2 reads ANQGSEA. CDR3 size: 12 residues. CDR3 sequence reads: CSAGGQYNEQFF. In nucleotides, the CDR3 is TGCAGTGCGGGGGGACAGTACAATGAGCAGTTCTTC.

The rearrangement uses TRBV24-1 and TRBJ2-6; maybe TRBD1 (5 bases). The V and J ends lost 4 bases and 1 base respectively, with 7 bases between them. The CDR3 spans 15 residues. In germline, CDR1 is KGHDR, CDR2 SFDVKD. The CDR3: CATSDTGSGANVLTF. Written as DNA, the CDR3 is TGTGCCACCAGTGACACAGGATCTGGGGCCAACGTCCTGACTTTC.

This clonotype was picked up many times. The chain joins TRBV4-1 to TRBJ2-3; D is possibly TRBD1 or TRBD2 (6 bases each). CDR3 length: 16 residues. Germline CDR1 MGHRA, CDR2 YSYEKL. The V end was cut by 5 bases, the J end by 2 bases, with 17 bases between. CDR3 nucleotides: TGCGCCAGCAGCTACAGGGAGGAGATCTTCACAGATACGCAGTATTTT. Translation: CASSYREEIFTDTQYF.

This clonotype was seen many times. The chain combines TRBV15 with TRBJ2-3; a weak D match, TRBD2 (6 bases). The length of the CDR3 is 15 residues. V gave up 1 base and J gave up 6 bases, with 14 bases separating them. Per the germline V gene, CDR1 is LNHNV and CDR2 is YYDKDF (reference sequence). In DNA, the CDR3 is TGTGCCACCAGCAGAGTAGGACCCGGAGGGGATACGCAGTATTTT. It is translated as CATSRVGPGGDTQYF.

This clonotype was detected ten times or more. The rearrangement joins TRBV5-4 to TRBJ2-1; tentatively, D is TRBD2 (5 bases). V was shortened by 4 bases and J by 0 bases, with 8 bases between the two germline ends. Germline CDR1 is SGHNT and CDR2 is YYREEE (reference sequence). The CDR3 has 14 residues. This CDR3 reads CASSQAVSYNEQFF. As DNA, the CDR3 is TGTGCCAGCAGCCAAGCGGTCTCCTACAATGAGCAGTTCTTC.

Ten or more counts support this clonotype. The chain has TRBV7-9 and TRBJ1-1; tentatively, D is TRBD1 (5 bases). Trimming stripped 5 bases from V and 3 bases from J, with 13 bases between. Germline V gene sequence: CDR1 SEHNR, CDR2 FQNEAQ (reference sequence). CDR3 length: 14 residues. CDR3 sequence (DNA): TGTGCCAGCAGCCCCGCCAGGGAATACACTGAAGCTTTCTTT. It codes for CASSPAREYTEAFF.

This clonotype was observed at least ten times. This rearrangement joins TRBV5-1 to TRBJ1-4; D ambiguous. V was pared by 0 bases and J by 7 bases, with 13 bases between. CDR3 length: 15 amino acids. Germline V gene sequence: CDR1 SGHRS, CDR2 YFSETQ. The CDR3 reads CASSLVPNTGEKLFF. The CDR3 DNA reads TGCGCCAGCAGCTTGGTGCCCAACACCGGTGAAAAACTGTTTTTT.

This clonotype was found many times. This chain joins TRBV7-2 and TRBJ2-7, with 8 bases that match TRBD2. Trimming cost V 8 bases and J 5 bases; bases outside gene matches: 11. The CDR3 is made up of 14 amino acids. CDR1 and CDR2 from the germline V gene are SGHTA and FQGNSA. Here the CDR3 reads CASLWSAGANEQYF. In DNA, the CDR3 is TGTGCCAGCCTATGGTCAGCGGGAGCGAACGAGCAGTACTTC. The full variable domain, with the rest looked up from reference TRBV7-2 and TRBJ2-7, is GAGVSQSPSNKVTEKGKDVELRCDPISGHTALYWYRQSLGQGLEFLIYFQGNSAPDKSGLPSDRFSAERTGGSVSTLTIQRTQQEDSAVYLCASLWSAGANEQYFGPGTRLTVT.

The chain links TRBV7-6 to TRBJ2-1; 7 bases match TRBD2. The V segment lost 4 bases and the J segment 3 bases; nucleotides outside the gene matches: 6. Per the germline V gene, CDR1 is SGHVS and CDR2 is FNYEAQ. CDR3 length: 15 residues. CDR3 loop: CASSSVGGVYNEQFF. The CDR3, as DNA: TGTGCCAGCAGCTCCGTGGGGGGGGTCTACAATGAGCAGTTCTTC. The full variable domain, in which reference TRBV7-6 and TRBJ2-1 provide the parts outside the CDR3, is GAGVSQSPRYKVTKRGQDVALRCDPISGHVSLYWYRQALGQGPEFLTYFNYEAQQDKSGLPNDRFSAERPEGSISTLTIQRTEQRDSAMYRCASSSVGGVYNEQFFGPGTRLTVL.

This clonotype was counted ten times or more. The rearrangement links TRBV2 to TRBJ1-2; D is ambiguous. Trimming removed 3 bases from V and 4 bases from J, with 6 bases in between. This CDR3 has 12 residues. Germline V lookup: CDR1 SNHLY, CDR2 FYNNEI. DNA of the CDR3: TGTGCCAGCAGTGACGCAGCCTATGGCTACACCTTC. Translation gives CASSDAAYGYTF.

The chain joins TRBV20-1 to TRBJ2-1; 8 nucleotides agree with TRBD2. Germline-derived CDR1 and CDR2 are DFQATT and SNEGSKA (reference sequence). With 1 base clipped from V and 0 bases from J, the junction kept 2 bases outside the gene matches. The CDR3 runs 15 residues. As DNA, the CDR3 is TGCAGTGCTAGAGGTCGGGAGGGCTCCTACAATGAGCAGTTCTTC. Translating it yields CSARGREGSYNEQFF.

This clonotype turned up a few times. CDR3 in DNA: TGTGCCAGCAGTTTGCCGGACAGTCAAGAGACCCAGTACTTC. Encoded protein: CASSLPDSQETQYF. J is TRBJ2-5 and V is TRBV12-3 or TRBV12-4, with a possible D match to TRBD1 (6 bases). The V end lost 3 bases, the J end lost 2 bases, and 10 bases lay between the germline ends. The CDR3 sequence is 14 residues long.

The table lists this clonotype with many counts. The CDR3, as DNA: TGTGCCAGCAGCGGCCCAGGGGCGGTGGTGTTAGAACTGTTTTTT. Protein product: CASSGPGAVVLELFF. The V and J genes are TRBV28 and TRBJ1-4; perhaps TRBD1 as D (6 bases). V was trimmed by 6 bases and J by 12 bases, leaving 23 bases between them. The CDR3 spans 15 residues. CDR1 is MDHEN and CDR2 is SYDVKM in the germline V gene.

This clonotype was recorded a few times. The chain links TRBV20-1 to TRBJ2-7; 13 bases are a match to TRBD2. The junction had 10 bases not matched to a gene; V was cut back by 5 bases and J by 0 bases. Germline V gives CDR1 DFQATT, CDR2 SNEGSKA (reference sequence). This CDR3 contains 17 residues. DNA for the CDR3: TGCAGTGCTGGACTAGCGGGAGCTTCCTCCCACTCCTACGAGCAGTACTTC. Protein product: CSAGLAGASSHSYEQYF.

This clonotype was observed at least ten times. The chain links TRBV21-1 to TRBJ1-1. TRBV21-1 counts as a pseudogene. The CDR3 has 13 residues. DNA for the CDR3: TGTGCCAGCAGCAAAAGGCCCTCAACTGAAGCTTTCTTT. The encoded protein is CASSKRPSTEAFF.